The clone carrying this T cell receptor (beta chain) was found many times. According to the study, TCR beta libraries were built with iRepertoire HTBI primers and CDR3-region Arm-PCR. TCRdb recomputed calls from the multiplex PCR reads with MiXCR, one row per CDR3 protein. The sample yields almost 450,000 distinct CDR3 sequences, about 15% seen once. The sample comes from a study of regulatory T cells in long-lasting Graves disease. The time point: newly diagnosed GD, antithyroid drugs for less than 3 months. With RNA extracted from PBMCs as input, the TCR library was made. This CDR3 has 15 residues. Germline V CDR1 and CDR2: SGHVS, FQNEAQ. The V segment lost 1 base and the J segment 15 bases; nucleotides outside the gene matches: 15. This same sample was also taken into another study, of T cells in Graves' hyperthyroidism and ophthalmopathy. This second study notes: These patients, aged 18 to 65, had recently diagnosed hyperthyroidism lasting under 2 months.

This sequence originates from a woman between 25 and 40 years old with Graves disease. Sequenced material: peripheral blood mononuclear cells (PBMCs), taken at new diagnosis, from a patient treated with antithyroid drugs. V gene TRBV7-8 combines with J gene TRBJ2-1, with 7 bases fitting TRBD2. The CDR3 loop reads CASSLGPPTSWKSFF. DNA for the CDR3: TGTGCCAGCAGCTTAGGACCGCCGACTAGCTGGAAGTCGTTCTTC.